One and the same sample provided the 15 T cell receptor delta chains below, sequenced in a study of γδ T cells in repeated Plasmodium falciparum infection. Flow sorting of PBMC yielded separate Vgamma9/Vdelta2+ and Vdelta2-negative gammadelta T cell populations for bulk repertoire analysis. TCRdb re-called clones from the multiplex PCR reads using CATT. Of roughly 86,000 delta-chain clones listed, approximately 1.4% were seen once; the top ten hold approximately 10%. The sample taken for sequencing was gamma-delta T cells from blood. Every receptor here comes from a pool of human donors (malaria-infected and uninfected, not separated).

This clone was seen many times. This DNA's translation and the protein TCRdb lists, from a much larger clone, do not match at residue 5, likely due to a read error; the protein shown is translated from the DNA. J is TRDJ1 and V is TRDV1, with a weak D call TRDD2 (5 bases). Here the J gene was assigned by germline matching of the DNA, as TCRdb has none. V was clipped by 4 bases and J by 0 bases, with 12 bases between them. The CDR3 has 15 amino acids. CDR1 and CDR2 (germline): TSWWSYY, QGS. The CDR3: CALGGRPFYTDKLIF. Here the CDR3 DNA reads TGTGCTCTTGGGGGTAGACCCTTCTACACCGATAAACTCATCTTT.

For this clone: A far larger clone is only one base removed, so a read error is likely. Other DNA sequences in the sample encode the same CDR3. The CDR3 here is CALPKSPFYHWGRTNRDKLIF. The CDR3 nucleotides are TGTGCCTTGCCCAAGTCCCCGTTCTATCACTGGGGGAGGACTAATCGCGATAAACTCATCTTT. This sequence joins TRDV3 and TRDJ1; 9 positions match TRDD3. Germline CDR1 TVYSNPD, CDR2 GDNSRS (reference sequence). V was clipped by 3 bases and J by 4 bases; unmatched bases: 30. The CDR3 length is 21 residues.

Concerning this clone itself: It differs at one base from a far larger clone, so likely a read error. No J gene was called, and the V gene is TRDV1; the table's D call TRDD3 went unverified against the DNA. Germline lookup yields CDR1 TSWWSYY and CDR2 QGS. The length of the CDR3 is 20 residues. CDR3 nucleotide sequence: TGTGCTCTTGGGGAAAAATTCATGTCCTACCCCTACTCGTTTGGGGCTAAACTCATCTTC. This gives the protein CALGEKFMSYPYSFGAKLIF.

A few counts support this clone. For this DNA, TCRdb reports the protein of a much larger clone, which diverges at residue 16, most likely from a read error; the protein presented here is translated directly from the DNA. DNA for the CDR3: TGTGCTCTTGGGGAATTTATCCCTACTGTCCCCCTCTACCGTGGGGACACAACCGATAAACTCATCTTT. Protein product: CALGEFIPTVPLYRGDTTDKLIF. This chain connects TRDV1 to TRDJ1; possibly TRDD2 or TRDD3 for D (5 bases each). The J gene, not given by TCRdb, was assigned here from a germline match of the nucleotide sequence. The CDR3 totals 23 residues. Germline V gene lookup returns CDR1 TSWWSYY and CDR2 QGS. The V and J ends lost 2 bases and 2 bases respectively, with 36 bases between them.

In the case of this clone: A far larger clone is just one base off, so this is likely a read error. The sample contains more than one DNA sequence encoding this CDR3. The CDR3 sequence is CAFKSAAATGGYRGYTDKLIF. CDR3 bases: TGTGCCTTTAAGTCGGCGGCGGCGACTGGGGGATACAGGGGGTACACCGATAAACTCATCTTT. The J gene is TRDJ1, the V gene TRDV3; 12 bases line up with TRDD3. J was trimmed by 0 bases and V by 1 base; bases with no gene match: 21. CDR3 size: 21 residues. Germline CDR1 is TVYSNPD and CDR2 is GDNSRS (reference sequence).

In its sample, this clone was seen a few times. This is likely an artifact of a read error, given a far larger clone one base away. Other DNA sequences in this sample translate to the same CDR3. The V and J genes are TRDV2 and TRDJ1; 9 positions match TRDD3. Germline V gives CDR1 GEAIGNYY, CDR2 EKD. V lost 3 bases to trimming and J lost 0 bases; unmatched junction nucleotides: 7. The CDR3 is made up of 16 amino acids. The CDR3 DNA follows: TGTGCCTGTGACTCTTTACTGGGGGAAAACACCGATAAACTCATCTTT. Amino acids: CACDSLLGENTDKLIF.

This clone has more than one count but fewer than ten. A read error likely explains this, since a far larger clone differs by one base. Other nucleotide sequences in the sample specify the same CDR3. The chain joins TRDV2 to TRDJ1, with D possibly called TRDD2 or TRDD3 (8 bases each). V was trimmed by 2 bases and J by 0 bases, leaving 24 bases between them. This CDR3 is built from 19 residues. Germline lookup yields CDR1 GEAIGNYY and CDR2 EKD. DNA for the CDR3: TGTGCCTGTGACATTGTACTTCCTACCGGGGATACCCACACCGATAAACTCATCTTT. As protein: CACDIVLPTGDTHTDKLIF.

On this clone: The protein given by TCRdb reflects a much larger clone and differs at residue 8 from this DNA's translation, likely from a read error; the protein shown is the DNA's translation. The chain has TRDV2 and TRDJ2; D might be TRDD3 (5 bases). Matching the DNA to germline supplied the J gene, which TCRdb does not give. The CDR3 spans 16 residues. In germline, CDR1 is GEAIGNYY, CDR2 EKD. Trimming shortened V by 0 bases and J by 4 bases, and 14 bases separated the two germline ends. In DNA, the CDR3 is TGTGCCTGTGACACCGGGGGGGTACGAGGGACAGCACAACTCTTCTTT. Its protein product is CACDTGGVRGTAQLFF.

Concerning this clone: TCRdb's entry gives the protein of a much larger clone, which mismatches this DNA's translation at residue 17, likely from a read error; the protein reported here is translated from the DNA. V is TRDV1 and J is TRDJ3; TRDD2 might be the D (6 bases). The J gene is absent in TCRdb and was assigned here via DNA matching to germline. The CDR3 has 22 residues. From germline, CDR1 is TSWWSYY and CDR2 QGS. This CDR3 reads CALGGLPPGYLPSSWDARQMFF. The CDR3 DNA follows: TGTGCTCTTGGGGGACTTCCTCCGGGGTACCTACCGAGCTCCTGGGACGCCCGACAGATGTTTTTC.

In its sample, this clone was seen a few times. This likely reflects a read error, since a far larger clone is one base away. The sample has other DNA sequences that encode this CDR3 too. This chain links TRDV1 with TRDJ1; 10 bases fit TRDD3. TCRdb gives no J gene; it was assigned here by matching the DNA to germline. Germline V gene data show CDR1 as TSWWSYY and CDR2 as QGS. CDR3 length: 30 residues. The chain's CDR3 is CALGELSYRGIRTVLQKEDTGEGNTDKLIF. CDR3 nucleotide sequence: TGTGCCCTTGGGGAACTTTCCTACCGGGGGATACGCACAGTGCTACAAAAGGAGGATACGGGCGAAGGGAACACCGATAAACTCATCTTT.

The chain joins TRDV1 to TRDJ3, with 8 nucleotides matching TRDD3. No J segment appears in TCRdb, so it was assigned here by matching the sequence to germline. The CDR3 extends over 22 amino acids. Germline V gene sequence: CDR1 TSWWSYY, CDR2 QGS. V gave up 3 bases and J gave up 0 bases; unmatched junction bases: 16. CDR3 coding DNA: TGTGCTCTTGGGGACCTTTCCCTGGACTGGGGGCCCAGCTCCTGGGACACCCGACAGATGTTTTTC. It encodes CALGDLSLDWGPSSWDTRQMFF.

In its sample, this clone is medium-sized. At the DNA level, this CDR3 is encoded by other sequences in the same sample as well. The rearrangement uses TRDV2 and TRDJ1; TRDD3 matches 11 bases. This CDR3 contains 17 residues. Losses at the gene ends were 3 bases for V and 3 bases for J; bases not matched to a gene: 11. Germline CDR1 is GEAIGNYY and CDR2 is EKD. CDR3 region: CACDLYAGGYTPDKLIF. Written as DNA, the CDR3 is TGTGCCTGTGACTTGTATGCTGGGGGATACACCCCCGATAAACTCATCTTT.

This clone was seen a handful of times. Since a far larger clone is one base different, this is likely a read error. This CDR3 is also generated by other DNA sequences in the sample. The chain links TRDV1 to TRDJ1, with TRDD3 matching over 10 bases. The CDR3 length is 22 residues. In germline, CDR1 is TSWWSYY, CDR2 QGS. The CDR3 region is CALGERPLKAWYWGMRTDKLIF. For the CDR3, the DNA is TGTGCTCTTGGGGAACGGCCTTTAAAGGCGTGGTACTGGGGGATGCGAACCGATAAACTTATCTTT.

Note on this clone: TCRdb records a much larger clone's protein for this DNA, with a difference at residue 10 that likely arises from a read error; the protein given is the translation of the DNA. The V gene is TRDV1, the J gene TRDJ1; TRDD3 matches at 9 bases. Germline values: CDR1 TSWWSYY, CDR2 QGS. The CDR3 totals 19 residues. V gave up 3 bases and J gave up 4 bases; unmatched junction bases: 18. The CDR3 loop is CALGDGERRAGGCVDKLIF. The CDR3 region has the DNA TGTGCTCTTGGGGACGGGGAGCGACGTGCTGGGGGATGTGTCGATAAACTCATCTTT.

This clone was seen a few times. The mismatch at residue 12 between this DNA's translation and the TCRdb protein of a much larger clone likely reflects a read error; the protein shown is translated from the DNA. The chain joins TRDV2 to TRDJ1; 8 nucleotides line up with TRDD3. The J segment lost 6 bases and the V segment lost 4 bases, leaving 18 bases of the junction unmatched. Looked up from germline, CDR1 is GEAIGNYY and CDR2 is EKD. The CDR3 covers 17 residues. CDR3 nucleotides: TGTGCCTGTGAACAATTGTCTGGGGGACGCCCTAGGAATAAACTCATCTTT. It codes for CACEQLSGGRPRNKLIF.